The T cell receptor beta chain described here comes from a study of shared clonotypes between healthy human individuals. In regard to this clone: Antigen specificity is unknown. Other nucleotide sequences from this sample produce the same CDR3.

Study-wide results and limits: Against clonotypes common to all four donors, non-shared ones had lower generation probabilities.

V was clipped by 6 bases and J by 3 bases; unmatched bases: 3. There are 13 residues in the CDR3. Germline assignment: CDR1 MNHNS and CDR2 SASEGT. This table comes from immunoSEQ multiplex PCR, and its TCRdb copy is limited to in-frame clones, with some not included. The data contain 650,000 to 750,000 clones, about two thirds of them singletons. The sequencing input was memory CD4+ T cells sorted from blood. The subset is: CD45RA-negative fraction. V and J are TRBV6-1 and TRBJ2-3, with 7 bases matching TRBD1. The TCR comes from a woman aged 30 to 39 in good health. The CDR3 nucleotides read TGTGCCAGCAGAGACAGGGTGACAGATACGCAGTATTTT. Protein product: CASRDRVTDTQYF.